This T cell receptor (beta chain) was captured by sequencing in a study of spatial heterogeneity in lung cancer. Overall study: Detection consistently yielded more beta chains than alpha chains.

Time point: blood at routine non-recurrence follow-up after resection. No cell sorting; template was whole RNA from tumor, lung tissue or PBMC. Trimming stripped 4 bases from V and 0 bases from J, with 15 bases between. Germline V CDR1 and CDR2: SQVTM, ANQGSEA. This CDR3 has 16 residues. MiXCR, run by TCRdb on the 5' RACE reads, gives a single entry per CDR3 protein. The sample holds roughly 120,000 distinct CDR3 sequences, more than 10% seen once. The chain joins TRBV29-1 to TRBJ2-2, with D perhaps matching TRBD1 or TRBD2 (5 bases each). The sample in question was PBMCs, obtained at follow-up. The TCR originated in a female donor with early-stage non-small cell lung cancer. The CDR3 protein is CSVAGPWGTNTGELFF. The CDR3 region has the DNA TGCAGCGTTGCAGGGCCGTGGGGGACGAACACCGGGGAGCTGTTTTTT.